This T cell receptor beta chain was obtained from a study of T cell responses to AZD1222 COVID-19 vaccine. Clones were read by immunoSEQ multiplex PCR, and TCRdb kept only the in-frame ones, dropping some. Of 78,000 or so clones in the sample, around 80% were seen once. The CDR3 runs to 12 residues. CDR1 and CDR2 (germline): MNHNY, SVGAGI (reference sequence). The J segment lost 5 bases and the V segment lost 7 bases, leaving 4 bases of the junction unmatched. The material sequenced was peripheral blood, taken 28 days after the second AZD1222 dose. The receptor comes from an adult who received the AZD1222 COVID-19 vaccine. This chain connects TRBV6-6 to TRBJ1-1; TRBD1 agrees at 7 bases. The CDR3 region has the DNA TGTGCCAGCACATGGACAGGAACTGAAGCTTTCTTT. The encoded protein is CASTWTGTEAFF.